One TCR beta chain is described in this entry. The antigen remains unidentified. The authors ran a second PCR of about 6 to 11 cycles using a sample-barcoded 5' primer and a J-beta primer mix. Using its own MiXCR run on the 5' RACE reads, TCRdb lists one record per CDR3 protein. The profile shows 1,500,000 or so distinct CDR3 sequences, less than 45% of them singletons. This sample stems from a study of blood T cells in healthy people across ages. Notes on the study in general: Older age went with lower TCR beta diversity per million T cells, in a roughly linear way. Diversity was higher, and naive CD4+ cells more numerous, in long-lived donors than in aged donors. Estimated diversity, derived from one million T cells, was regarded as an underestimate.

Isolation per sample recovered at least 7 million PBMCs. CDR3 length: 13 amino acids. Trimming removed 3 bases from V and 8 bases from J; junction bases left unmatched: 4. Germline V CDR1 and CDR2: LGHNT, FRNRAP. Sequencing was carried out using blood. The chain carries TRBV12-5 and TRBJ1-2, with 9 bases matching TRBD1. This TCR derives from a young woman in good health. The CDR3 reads CASGFGTGIGYTF. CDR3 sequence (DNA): TGTGCTAGTGGTTTTGGGACAGGGATCGGCTACACCTTC. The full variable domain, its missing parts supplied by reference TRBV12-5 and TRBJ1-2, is DARVTQTPRHKVTEMGQEVTMRCQPILGHNTVFWYRQTMMQGLELLAYFRNRAPLDDSGMPKDRFSAEMPDATLATLKIQPSEPRDSAVYFCASGFGTGIGYTFGSGTRLTVV.